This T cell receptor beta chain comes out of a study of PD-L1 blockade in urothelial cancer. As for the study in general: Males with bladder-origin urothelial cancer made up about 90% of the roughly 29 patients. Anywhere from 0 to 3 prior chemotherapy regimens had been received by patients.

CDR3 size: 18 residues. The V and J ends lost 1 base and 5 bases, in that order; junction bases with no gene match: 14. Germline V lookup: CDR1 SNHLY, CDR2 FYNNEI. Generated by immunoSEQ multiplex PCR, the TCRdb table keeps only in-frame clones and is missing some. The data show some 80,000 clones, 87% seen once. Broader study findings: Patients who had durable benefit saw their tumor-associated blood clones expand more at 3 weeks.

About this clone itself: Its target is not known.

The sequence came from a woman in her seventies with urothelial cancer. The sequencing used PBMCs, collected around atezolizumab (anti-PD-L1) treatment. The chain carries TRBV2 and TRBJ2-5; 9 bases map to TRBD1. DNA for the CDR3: TGTGCCAGCAGTGAAGGTTGGGCACAGGGGGCGCTGGGGGAGACCCAGTACTTC. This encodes CASSEGWAQGALGETQYF.